The TCR beta chain described here comes from a study of neurological immune-mediated disorders. Overall study findings and caveats: HTLV-1-associated myelopathy led in TCR clonal expansion, while multiple sclerosis ranked lowest, below healthy controls.

V was clipped by 4 bases and J by 3 bases; unmatched bases: 4. The CDR3 totals 15 residues. CDR1 and CDR2 from the germline V gene are SGHRS and YFSETQ. The table lists this clonotype with many counts. Its matching antigen is unknown. The method for making cDNA was 5'RACE, and it used 10-nucleotide random UMIs. From the 5' RACE reads, TCRdb called clonotypes with MiXCR, one entry per CDR3 protein. The table includes 55,000 to 70,000 distinct CDR3 sequences, about an eighth detected once. This TCR was sampled from a man aged 55-75 years in good health. The V call is TRBV5-1, the J call TRBJ2-1; 10 nucleotides match TRBD1. Sequencing was performed on PBMCs. The CDR3 loop reads CASSRGQGFYNEQFF. Written as DNA, the CDR3 is TGCGCCAGCAGCCGGGGACAGGGGTTCTACAATGAGCAGTTCTTC.